A single TCR beta chain is shown here with its context. What it binds is not known. The entry originates in a study of cytomegalovirus exposure and HLA in healthy donors. V lost 5 bases and J 9 bases, leaving 17 bases between the germline ends. This CDR3 comprises 15 residues. Germline V gene sequence: CDR1 LNHDA, CDR2 SQIVND (reference sequence). 13 Jbeta primers and 60 Vbeta primers were used for the PCR. Assay used: immunoSEQ multiplex PCR; TCRdb lists only in-frame clones, some missing. Its table records approximately 110,000 clones. General study findings and limits: A later analysis reportedly identified an Asian-associated ancestry cluster as carrying fewer N-insertions than the approximately 670-donor mean. Exclusion as indistinguishable affected some V segments, including TRBV6-2 and TRBV6-3. Presence/absence results assume similar sequencing depth per donor, which may not hold. Reports indicate that TCR beta sequences accurately predicted the HLA-A and HLA-B alleles of most subjects.

Material: PBMCs. V is TRBV19 and J is TRBJ1-6; no clear D gene. The sequence came from a man in his fifties in good health and CMV-seronegative. Written as DNA, the CDR3 is TGTGCCAGTAGTTCACCGGGATGGCGGAGTTCACCCCTCCACTTT. It specifies CASSSPGWRSSPLHF.